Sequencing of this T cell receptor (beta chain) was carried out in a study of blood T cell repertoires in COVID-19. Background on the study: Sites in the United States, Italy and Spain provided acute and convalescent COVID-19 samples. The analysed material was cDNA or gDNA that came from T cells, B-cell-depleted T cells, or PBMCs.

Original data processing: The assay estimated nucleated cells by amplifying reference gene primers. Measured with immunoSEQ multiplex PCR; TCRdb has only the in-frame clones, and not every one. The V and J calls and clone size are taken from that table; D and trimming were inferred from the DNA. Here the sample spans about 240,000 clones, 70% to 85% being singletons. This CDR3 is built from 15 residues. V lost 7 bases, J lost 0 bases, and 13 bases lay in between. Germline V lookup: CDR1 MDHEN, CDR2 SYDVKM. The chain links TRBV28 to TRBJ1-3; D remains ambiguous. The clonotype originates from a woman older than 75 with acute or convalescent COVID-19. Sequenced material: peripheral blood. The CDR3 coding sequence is TGTGCCAGCACCGGGTGGCGCTCCTCTGGAAACACCATATATTTT. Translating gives CASTGWRSSGNTIYF.